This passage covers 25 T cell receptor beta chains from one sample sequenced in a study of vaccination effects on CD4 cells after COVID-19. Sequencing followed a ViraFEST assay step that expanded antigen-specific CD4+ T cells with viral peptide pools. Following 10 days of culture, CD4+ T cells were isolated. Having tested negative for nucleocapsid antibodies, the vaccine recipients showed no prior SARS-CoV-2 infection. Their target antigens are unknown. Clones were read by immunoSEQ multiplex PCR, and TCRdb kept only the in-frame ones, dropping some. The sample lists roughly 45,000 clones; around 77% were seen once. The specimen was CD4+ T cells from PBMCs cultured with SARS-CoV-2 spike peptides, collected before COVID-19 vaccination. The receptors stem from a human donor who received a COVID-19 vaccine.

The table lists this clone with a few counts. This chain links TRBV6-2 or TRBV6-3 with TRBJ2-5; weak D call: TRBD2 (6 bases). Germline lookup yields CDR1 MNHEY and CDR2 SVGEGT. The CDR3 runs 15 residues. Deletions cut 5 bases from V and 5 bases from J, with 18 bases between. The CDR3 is CASSRPAGGQETQYF. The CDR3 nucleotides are TGTGCCAGCAGTCGTCCAGCGGGCGGGCAGGAGACCCAGTACTTC.

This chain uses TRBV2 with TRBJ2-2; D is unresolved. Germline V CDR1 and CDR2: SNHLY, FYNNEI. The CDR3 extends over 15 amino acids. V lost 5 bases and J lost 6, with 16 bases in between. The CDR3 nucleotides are TGTGCCAGCAGTCACCAACTAAGATCGGCCGGGGAGCTGTTTTTT. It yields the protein CASSHQLRSAGELFF.

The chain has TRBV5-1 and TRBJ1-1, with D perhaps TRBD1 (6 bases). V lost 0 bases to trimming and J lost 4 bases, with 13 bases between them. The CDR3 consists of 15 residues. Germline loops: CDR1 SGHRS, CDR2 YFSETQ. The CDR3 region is CASSLVGGLGTEAFF. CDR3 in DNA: TGCGCCAGCAGCTTGGTCGGGGGCCTCGGCACTGAAGCTTTCTTT.

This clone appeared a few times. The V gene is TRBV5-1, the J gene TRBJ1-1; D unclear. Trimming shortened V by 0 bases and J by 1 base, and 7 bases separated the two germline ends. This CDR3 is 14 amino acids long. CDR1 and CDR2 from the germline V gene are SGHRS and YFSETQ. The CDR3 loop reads CASSLGLGNTEAFF. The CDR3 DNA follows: TGCGCCAGCAGCTTGGGGTTGGGGAACACTGAAGCTTTCTTT.

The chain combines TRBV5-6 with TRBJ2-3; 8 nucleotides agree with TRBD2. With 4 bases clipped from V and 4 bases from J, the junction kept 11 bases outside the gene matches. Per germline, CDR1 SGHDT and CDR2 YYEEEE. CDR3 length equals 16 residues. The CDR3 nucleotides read TGTGCCAGCAGCCCCGGGGGGGGAAGTTCGGCAGATACGCAGTATTTT. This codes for CASSPGGGSSADTQYF.

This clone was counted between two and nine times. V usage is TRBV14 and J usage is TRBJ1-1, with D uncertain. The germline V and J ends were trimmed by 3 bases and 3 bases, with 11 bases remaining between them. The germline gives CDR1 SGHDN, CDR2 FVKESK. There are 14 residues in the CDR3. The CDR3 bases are TGTGCCAGCAGCCAGCCGGGCACTTACACTGAAGCTTTCTTT. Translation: CASSQPGTYTEAFF.

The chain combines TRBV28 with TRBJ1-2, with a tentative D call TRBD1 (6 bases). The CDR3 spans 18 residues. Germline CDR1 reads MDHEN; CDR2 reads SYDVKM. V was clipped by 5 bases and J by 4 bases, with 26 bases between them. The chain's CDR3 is CASSRPGALPPIGYGYTF. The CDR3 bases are TGTGCCAGCAGTCGTCCAGGGGCCTTGCCCCCTATTGGCTATGGCTACACCTTC.

The DNA for the CDR3 is TGTGCCAGCAGCTTGGGCCGGGGGGACTACAATGAGCAGTTCTTC. Its protein product is CASSLGRGDYNEQFF. The chain is built from TRBV7-3 and TRBJ2-1, with 7 nucleotides matching TRBD2. Trimming took 3 bases from V and 3 from J; bases not matched to a gene: 5. Germline CDR1 and CDR2: SGHTA and FQGTGA. The CDR3 extends over 15 amino acids.

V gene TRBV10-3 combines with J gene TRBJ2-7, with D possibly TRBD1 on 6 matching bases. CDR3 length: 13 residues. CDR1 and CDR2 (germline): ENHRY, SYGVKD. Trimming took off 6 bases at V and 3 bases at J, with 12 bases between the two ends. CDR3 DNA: TGTGCCATCAGCGAGAGGACAGACTACGAGCAGTACGTC. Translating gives CAISERTDYEQYV.

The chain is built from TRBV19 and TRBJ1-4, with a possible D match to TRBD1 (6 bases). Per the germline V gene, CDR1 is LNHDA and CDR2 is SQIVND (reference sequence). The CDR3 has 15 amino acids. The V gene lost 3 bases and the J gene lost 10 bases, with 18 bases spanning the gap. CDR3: CASSMGGTGPTKLFF. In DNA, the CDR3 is TGTGCCAGTAGTATGGGGGGCACAGGGCCGACAAAACTGTTTTTT.

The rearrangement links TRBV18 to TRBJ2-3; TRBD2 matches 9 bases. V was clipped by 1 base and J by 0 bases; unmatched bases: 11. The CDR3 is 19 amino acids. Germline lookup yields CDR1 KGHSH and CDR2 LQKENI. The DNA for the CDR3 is TGTGCCAGCTCACCACATCAGCTAGCGGGGACCCTTAGCACAGATACGCAGTATTTT. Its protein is CASSPHQLAGTLSTDTQYF.

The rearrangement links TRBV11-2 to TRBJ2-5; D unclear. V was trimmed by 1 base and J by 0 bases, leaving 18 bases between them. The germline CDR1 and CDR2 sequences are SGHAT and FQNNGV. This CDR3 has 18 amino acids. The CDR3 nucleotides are TGTGCCAGCAGCTTAGCGGTCGCGGCAGCACTTTACCAAGAGACCCAGTACTTC. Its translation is CASSLAVAAALYQETQYF.

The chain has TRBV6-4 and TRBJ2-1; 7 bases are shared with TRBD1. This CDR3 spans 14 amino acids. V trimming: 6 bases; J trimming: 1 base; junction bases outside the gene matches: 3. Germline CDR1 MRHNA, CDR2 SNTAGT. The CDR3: CASRDRLSYNEQFF. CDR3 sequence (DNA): TGTGCCAGCAGGGACAGGTTATCCTACAATGAGCAGTTCTTC.

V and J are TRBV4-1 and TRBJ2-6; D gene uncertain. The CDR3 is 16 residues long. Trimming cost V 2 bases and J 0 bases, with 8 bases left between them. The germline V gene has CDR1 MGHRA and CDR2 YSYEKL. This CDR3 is CASSQHTLSGANVLTF. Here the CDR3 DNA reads TGCGCCAGCAGCCAACACACACTCTCTGGGGCCAACGTCCTGACTTTC.

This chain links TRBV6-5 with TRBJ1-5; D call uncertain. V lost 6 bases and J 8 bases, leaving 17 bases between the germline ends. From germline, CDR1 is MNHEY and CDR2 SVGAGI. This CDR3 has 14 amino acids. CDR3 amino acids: CASSDIQPHEPQHF. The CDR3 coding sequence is TGTGCCAGCAGCGACATACAGCCCCATGAGCCCCAGCATTTT.

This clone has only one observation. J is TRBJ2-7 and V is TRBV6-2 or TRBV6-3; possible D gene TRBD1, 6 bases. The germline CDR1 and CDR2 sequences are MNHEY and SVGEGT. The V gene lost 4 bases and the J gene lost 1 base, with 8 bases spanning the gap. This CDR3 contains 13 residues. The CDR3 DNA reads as TGTGCCAGCAGTTCCAGGGGTTCCTACGAGCAGTACGTC. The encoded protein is CASSSRGSYEQYV.

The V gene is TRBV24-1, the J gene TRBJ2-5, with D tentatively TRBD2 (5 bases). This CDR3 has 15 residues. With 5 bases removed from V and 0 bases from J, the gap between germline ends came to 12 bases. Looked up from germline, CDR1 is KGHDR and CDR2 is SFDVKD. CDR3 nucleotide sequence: TGTGCCACCAGTGTTCAGGAGGCCCACCAAGAGACCCAGTACTTC. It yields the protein CATSVQEAHQETQYF.

This CDR3 is CASSYPGQGFGNEQFF. The CDR3 bases are TGTGCCAGCAGTTACCCGGGACAGGGGTTTGGCAATGAGCAGTTCTTC. The chain uses TRBV6-5 and TRBJ2-1, with 10 bases identical to TRBD1. Germline CDR1 and CDR2: MNHEY and SVGAGI. The CDR3 is 16 residues long. V lost 2 bases and J lost 6; bases outside the gene matches: 7.

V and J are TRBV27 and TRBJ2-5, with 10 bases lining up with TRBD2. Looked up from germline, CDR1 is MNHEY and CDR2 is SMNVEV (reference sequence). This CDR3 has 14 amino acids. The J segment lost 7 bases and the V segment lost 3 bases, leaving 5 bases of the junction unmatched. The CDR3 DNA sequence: TGTGCCAGCAGTTTCCTAGCGGGGGAGGGGACCCAGTACTTC. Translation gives CASSFLAGEGTQYF.

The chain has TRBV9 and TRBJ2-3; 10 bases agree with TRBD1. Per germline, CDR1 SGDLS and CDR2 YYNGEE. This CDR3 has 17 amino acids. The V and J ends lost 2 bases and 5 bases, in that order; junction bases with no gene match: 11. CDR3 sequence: CASSVTVGGQGLDTQYF. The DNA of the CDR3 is TGTGCCAGCAGCGTTACTGTCGGGGGACAGGGGCTAGATACGCAGTATTTT.

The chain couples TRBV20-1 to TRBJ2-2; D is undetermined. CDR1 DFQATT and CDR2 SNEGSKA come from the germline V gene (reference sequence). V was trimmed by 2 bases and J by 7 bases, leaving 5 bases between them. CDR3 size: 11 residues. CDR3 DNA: TGCAGTGCTAGATATAGCGGGGAGCTGTTTTTT. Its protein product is CSARYSGELFF.

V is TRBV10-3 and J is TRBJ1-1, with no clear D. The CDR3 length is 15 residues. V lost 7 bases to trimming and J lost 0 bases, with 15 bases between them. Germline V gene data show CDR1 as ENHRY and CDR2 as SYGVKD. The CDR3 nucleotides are TGTGCCATCACCGCCGAGGCGAGTATGAACACTGAAGCTTTCTTT. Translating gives CAITAEASMNTEAFF.

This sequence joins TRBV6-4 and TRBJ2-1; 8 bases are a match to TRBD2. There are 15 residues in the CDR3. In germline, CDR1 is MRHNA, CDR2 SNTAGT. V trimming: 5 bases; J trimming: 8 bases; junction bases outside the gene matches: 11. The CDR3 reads CASSTGTSTDHEQFF. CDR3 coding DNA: TGTGCCAGCAGTACCGGGACTAGTACCGATCATGAGCAGTTCTTC.

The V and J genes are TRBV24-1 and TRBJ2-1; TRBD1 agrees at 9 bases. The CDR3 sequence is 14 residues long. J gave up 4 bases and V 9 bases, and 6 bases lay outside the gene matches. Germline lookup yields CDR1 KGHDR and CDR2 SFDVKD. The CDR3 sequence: CATGHRGPYNEQFF. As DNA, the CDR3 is TGTGCCACCGGGCACAGGGGGCCTTACAATGAGCAGTTCTTC.

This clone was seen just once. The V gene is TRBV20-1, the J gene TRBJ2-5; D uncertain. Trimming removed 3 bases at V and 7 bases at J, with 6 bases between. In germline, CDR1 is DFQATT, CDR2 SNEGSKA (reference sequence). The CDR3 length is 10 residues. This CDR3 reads CSASSGTQYF. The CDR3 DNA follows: TGCAGTGCTAGTTCGGGGACCCAGTACTTC.